This TCR beta chain was sequenced during a study of blood T cell repertoires in COVID-19. The assay was immunoSEQ multiplex PCR, and TCRdb's table has in-frame clones only and misses some. The sample lists some 110,000 clones, more than 75% occurring once. Between the trimmed V and J ends, which lost 5 bases and 11 bases, there was a span of 10 bases. This CDR3 spans 11 amino acids. The clonotype comes from a middle-aged man with acute or convalescent COVID-19. The specimen was peripheral blood. The chain is built from TRBV12-3 or TRBV12-4 and TRBJ2-4; tentative D call: TRBD2 (6 bases). CDR3 bases: TGTGCCAGCAGTAGAACGGGGGTTCAGTACTTC. This codes for CASSRTGVQYF.